Following are 17 T cell receptor beta chains from one sample sequenced in a study of identical twins. TCRdb reprocessed the 5' RACE reads via MiXCR and lists one record per CDR3 protein. The sample contains about 720,000 distinct CDR3 sequences, 15% to 20% of which appear only once. These same records also appear under a second study, on T cells expressing NK-cell markers.

The sample was PBMCs. The source of these receptors is a woman aged 18-35 years in good health.

V gene TRBV7-2 combines with J gene TRBJ2-7; 8 bases fit TRBD1. V dropped 4 bases and J dropped 2; count of bases not matched to a gene: 13. The CDR3 extends over 17 amino acids. Germline V gene lookup returns CDR1 SGHTA and CDR2 FQGNSA. The CDR3 region is CASSSRKDRALPYEQYF. The CDR3 DNA reads as TGTGCCAGCAGCTCTCGAAAGGACAGGGCGCTACCCTACGAGCAGTACTTC.

This clonotype was seen at least ten times. The chain recombines TRBV6-2 or TRBV6-3 with TRBJ2-1, with 11 nucleotides matching TRBD2. J gave up 6 bases and V 7 bases, and 14 bases lay outside the gene matches. Germline V gives CDR1 MNHEY, CDR2 SVGEGT. CDR3 length equals 17 residues. CDR3 protein: CASIHGLAGGRVNEQFF. CDR3 DNA: TGTGCCAGCATCCACGGCCTAGCGGGAGGTAGGGTCAATGAGCAGTTCTTC.

The rearrangement links TRBV11-1 to TRBJ2-7; D remains ambiguous. CDR3 length: 14 residues. CDR1 and CDR2 from the germline V gene are SGHAT and FQDESV (reference sequence). Trimming took off 2 bases at V and 6 bases at J, with 14 bases between the two ends. For the CDR3, the DNA is TGTGCCAGCAGCTTAACTCTTCCTTCGGGCGAGCAGTACTTC. This translates into CASSLTLPSGEQYF.

The rearrangement links TRBV30 to TRBJ2-3, with TRBD1 matching over 9 bases. V was pared by 0 bases and J by 6 bases, with 1 base of the junction left unmatched. Germline CDR1 GTSNPN, CDR2 SVGIG (reference sequence). This CDR3 comprises 13 residues. The CDR3 DNA reads as TGTGCCTGGAGTGTACAGGGGGCGGATACGCAGTATTTT. Its protein product is CAWSVQGADTQYF.

This clonotype has only a few counts. The chain is built from TRBV20-1 and TRBJ2-5; 9 bases agree with TRBD2. Looked up from germline, CDR1 is DFQATT and CDR2 is SNEGSKA (reference sequence). CDR3 size: 12 residues. J lost 6 bases, V lost 3 bases, and 2 bases had no gene match. The CDR3 nucleotides are TGCAGTGCTAGTGCGGGGGGGCAGACCCAGTACTTC. Translation: CSASAGGQTQYF.

The V call is TRBV18, the J call TRBJ2-3; the match to TRBD2 covers 7 bases. Germline V gene data show CDR1 as KGHSH and CDR2 as LQKENI. The V segment lost 3 bases and the J segment 0 bases; nucleotides outside the gene matches: 6. The CDR3 sequence is 16 residues long. This CDR3 reads CASSPTRGGSTDTQYF. The CDR3 coding sequence is TGTGCCAGCTCACCCACCCGCGGGGGAAGCACAGATACGCAGTATTTT.

The J gene is TRBJ1-1, the V gene TRBV12-3 or TRBV12-4, with D hard to call. The V gene lost 4 bases and the J gene lost 7 bases, with 10 bases spanning the gap. The CDR3 length is 12 residues. As DNA, the CDR3 is TGTGCCAGCAGTTCTTTCCTGGTTGAAGCTTTCTTT. This codes for CASSSFLVEAFF.

This clonotype appeared a few times. The CDR3 coding sequence is TGCGCCACCCGGACTACTTTCTCCTACAATGAGCAGTTCTTC. Encoded protein: CATRTTFSYNEQFF. The chain joins TRBV5-1 to TRBJ2-1, with D possibly matching TRBD2 (6 bases). CDR1 and CDR2 (germline): SGHRS, YFSETQ. Trimming took 9 bases from V and 0 from J, leaving 13 bases between them. The CDR3 is 14 amino acids.

The chain uses TRBV29-1 and TRBJ2-7, with 8 bases fitting TRBD1. The CDR3 loop spans 11 amino acids. Germline V gene data show CDR1 as SQVTM and CDR2 as ANQGSEA. Losses at the gene ends were 7 bases for V and 6 bases for J; bases not matched to a gene: 5. The CDR3 bases are TGCAGCGCGACAGGGGCGCGCGAGCAGTACTTC. Its translation: CSATGAREQYF.

The chain recombines TRBV5-1 with TRBJ2-5; 9 nucleotides align to TRBD1. J was trimmed by 5 bases and V by 6 bases; bases with no gene match: 5. The CDR3 spans 13 residues. The germline CDR1 and CDR2 sequences are SGHRS and YFSETQ. CDR3 residues: CASKKQGAETQYF. Written as DNA, the CDR3 is TGCGCCAGCAAAAAACAGGGGGCGGAGACCCAGTACTTC.

This clonotype has just a few counts. The chain carries TRBV20-1 and TRBJ2-1; maybe TRBD1 (6 bases). Deletions cut 6 bases from V and 4 bases from J, with 19 bases between. Germline assignment: CDR1 DFQATT and CDR2 SNEGSKA (reference sequence). There are 15 residues in the CDR3. The CDR3 bases are TGCAGTGCCCACAGTTTGGGGGCTCCTTACAATGAGCAGTTCTTC. This translates into CSAHSLGAPYNEQFF.

This clonotype was seen repeatedly, ten times or more. This sequence joins TRBV16 and TRBJ1-2; 9 bases map to TRBD1. The V gene end was trimmed by 4 bases and the J gene end by 0 bases; junction bases not matched to a gene: 0. CDR1 is KGHSY, CDR2 FQNENV, per germline. This CDR3 is 14 amino acids long. CDR3 loop: CASSRQGANYGYTF. Written as DNA, the CDR3 is TGTGCCAGCAGCCGACAGGGGGCTAACTATGGCTACACCTTC.

The J gene is TRBJ2-4, the V gene TRBV11-2; tentative D call: TRBD2 (6 bases). This CDR3 comprises 14 residues. Between the trimmed V and J ends, which lost 7 bases and 8 bases, there was a span of 18 bases. In germline, CDR1 is SGHAT, CDR2 FQNNGV. The CDR3 region is CASTYTSPGDIQYF. CDR3 sequence (DNA): TGTGCCAGCACATATACCTCGCCGGGGGACATTCAGTACTTC. The whole variable domain, filled in from reference TRBV11-2 and TRBJ2-4, reads EAGVAQSPRYKIIEKRQSVAFWCNPISGHATLYWYQQILGQGPKLLIQFQNNGVVDDSQLPKDRFSAERLKGVDSTLKIQPAKLEDSAVYLCASTYTSPGDIQYFGAGTRLSVL.

This rearrangement joins TRBV5-1 to TRBJ2-1; 9 bases map to TRBD2. V lost 2 bases to trimming and J lost 6 bases; unmatched junction nucleotides: 3. Germline CDR1 and CDR2: SGHRS and YFSETQ. The length of the CDR3 is 14 residues. CDR3 in amino acids: CASSFGGGVNEQFF. The CDR3 coding sequence is TGCGCCAGCAGCTTTGGCGGGGGGGTCAATGAGCAGTTCTTC. Based on the CDR3 plus reference TRBV5-1 and TRBJ2-1, the full variable domain is KAGVTQTPRYLIKTRGQQVTLSCSPISGHRSVSWYQQTPGQGLQFLFEYFSETQRNKGNFPGRFSGRQFSNSRSEMNVSTLELGDSALYLCASSFGGGVNEQFFGPGTRLTVL.

This clonotype has more than one count but fewer than ten. CDR3 region: CASSRGQPPNGYTF. In DNA form, the CDR3 reads TGTGCCAGCAGCCGAGGACAGCCTCCCAATGGCTACACCTTC. The rearrangement links TRBV11-3 to TRBJ1-2, with D possibly being TRBD1 (6 bases). With 5 bases removed from V and 6 bases from J, the gap between germline ends came to 16 bases. The CDR3 has 14 residues. In germline, CDR1 is SGHNT, CDR2 YENEEA.

This rearrangement joins TRBV15 to TRBJ2-1, with 8 bases aligning to TRBD2. V lost 3 bases and J lost 7; bases outside the gene matches: 5. The CDR3 sequence is 14 residues long. The V gene's germline CDR1 is LNHNV and CDR2 YYDKDF (reference sequence). The CDR3: CATSSGTSRNEQFF. CDR3 nucleotide sequence: TGTGCCACCAGCAGCGGGACTAGTCGTAATGAGCAGTTCTTC.

The chain carries TRBV6-1 and TRBJ2-1; TRBD2 is a possible D gene (5 bases). V lost 7 bases and J lost 5, with 12 bases in between. The CDR3 runs to 13 residues. The germline V gene has CDR1 MNHNS and CDR2 SASEGT. The CDR3 DNA reads TGTGCCAGCACCGTTGACGGGGACAATGAGCAGTTCTTC. It translates to CASTVDGDNEQFF.